The entry that follows covers one T cell receptor beta chain sequence. What it binds is not known. This entry comes from a study of OX40 agonist ivuxolimab in advanced cancers. At the level of the study: Patients' therapy was ivuxolimab, an antibody that acts as an agonist of OX40 (CD134). Findings and limits, study-wide: Antigen specificity remained undetermined for the expanded peripheral T cells.

The method was immunoSEQ multiplex PCR; TCRdb's version includes in-frame clones alone and lacks a portion of them. This table holds 83,000 or so clones, roughly 84% found once. This receptor was taken from an adult with an advanced solid tumor such as melanoma, head and neck, liver or kidney cancer. This material consisted of CD4+ or CD8+ T cells sorted from blood, taken in a trial of the OX40 agonist ivuxolimab.

Here the CDR3 DNA reads TGTGCCTGGAGCAGGACAGTCGACTCACCCCTCCACTTT. Amino acids: CAWSRTVDSPLHF. The genes are TRBV30 and TRBJ1-6, with D tentatively TRBD1 (6 bases). This CDR3 contains 13 residues. Per the germline V gene, CDR1 is GTSNPN and CDR2 is SVGIG (reference sequence). V was trimmed by 3 bases and J by 10 bases, leaving 13 bases between them.